This T cell receptor (beta chain) was retrieved from a study of blood T cell repertoires in COVID-19. Study-wide background: Some COVID-19 samples were acute and others convalescent; all came from the United States, Italy and Spain.

Original methodology: Quantification of nucleated cells was approximated via reference gene primer amplification. Profiled with immunoSEQ multiplex PCR; TCRdb holds only in-frame clones, not every one. D and trimming come from the DNA, and the V and J calls and clone size come from that table. In the table there are roughly 120,000 clones, approximately 84% of which are singletons. V dropped 2 bases and J dropped 1 base, with 9 bases sitting between them. CDR3 length equals 15 residues. The germline CDR1 and CDR2 sequences are SGHTA and FQGNSA. The rearrangement links TRBV7-2 to TRBJ2-1; D remains ambiguous. The TCR originated in a man between 65 and 80 years old with active or convalescent COVID-19. The specimen was peripheral blood. The CDR3 region has the DNA TGTGCCAGCAGCTTATTGAGGAGTTCCTACAATGAGCAGTTCTTC. It specifies CASSLLRSSYNEQFF.